Sequencing of this TCR beta chain was carried out in a study of blood T cells in healthy people across ages. For the second PCR, which ran for roughly 6 to 12 cycles, a sample-barcoded 5' primer and a J-beta primer mix were used. TCRdb independently ran MiXCR on the 5' RACE reads; one entry per CDR3 protein. The sample lists over 1,200,000 distinct CDR3 sequences, 59% occurring once. This CDR3 is 13 amino acids long. The V gene lost 7 bases and the J gene lost 4 bases, with 12 bases spanning the gap. As to this clonotype: Its antigen is not known.

Whole-study findings and limits: Per million T cells, the diversity of TCR beta decreased roughly linearly as age advanced.

The chain joins TRBV12-3 or TRBV12-4 to TRBJ2-3, with D possibly TRBD2 on 6 matching bases. Material for sequencing was blood. The sequence was collected from a man between 18 and 35 years old in good health. CDR3 in DNA: TGTGCCAGCACCCCACGCGGGGCAGATACGCAGTATTTT. It specifies CASTPRGADTQYF.